These 14 T cell receptor beta chains came from one sample sequenced in a study of T cell clones after liver transplantation. Profiled with immunoSEQ multiplex PCR; TCRdb holds only in-frame clones, not every one. The sample shows about 45,000 clones, 86% of them seen only once. The input for sequencing was CD4+ T cells from blood, taken 24 months after liver transplant. These receptors originate from a human patient who received a liver transplant. Some T cells may be the graft donor's.

The rearrangement links TRBV30 to TRBJ2-5; weak D call: TRBD2 (5 bases). The V and J ends lost 1 base and 5 bases respectively, with 8 bases between them. CDR3 size: 12 residues. From germline, CDR1 is GTSNPN and CDR2 SVGIG (reference sequence). DNA for the CDR3: TGTGCCTGGAGTGGGACTTTGGAGACCCAGTACTTC. Translated, it gives CAWSGTLETQYF.

The rearrangement joins TRBV28 to TRBJ1-1, with 7 bases matching TRBD1. The CDR3 is made up of 15 amino acids. V shed 6 bases, J shed 5 bases, and the junction held 12 bases outside the gene matches. Germline-derived CDR1 and CDR2 are MDHEN and SYDVKM. This CDR3 reads CASREHRGSRTEAFF. The CDR3 nucleotides are TGTGCCAGCAGGGAACACAGGGGTAGTAGAACTGAAGCTTTCTTT.

On this clone: Other DNA sequences of this sample code for an identical CDR3. The V call is TRBV7-3, the J call TRBJ2-1; no reliable D call. The CDR3 runs 15 residues. V was cut by 4 bases and J by 0 bases, with 10 bases left in between. The germline V gene has CDR1 SGHTA and CDR2 FQGTGA. CDR3 sequence: CASSSGLSSYNEQFF. The CDR3, as DNA: TGTGCCAGCAGCTCCGGCCTGAGCTCCTACAATGAGCAGTTCTTC.

This clone was recorded once. V and J are TRBV5-1 and TRBJ1-4; D is uncertain. The germline V and J ends were trimmed by 3 bases and 6 bases, with 12 bases remaining between them. The CDR3 runs to 14 residues. Looked up from germline, CDR1 is SGHRS and CDR2 is YFSETQ. CDR3 sequence reads: CASSSGGPDEKLFF. CDR3 DNA sequence: TGCGCCAGCAGCTCGGGAGGTCCCGATGAAAAACTGTTTTTT.

The chain couples TRBV4-2 to TRBJ1-5, with D unclear. Per the germline V gene, CDR1 is LGHNA and CDR2 is YNFKEQ. The CDR3 has 20 amino acids. Trimming stripped 1 base from V and 0 bases from J, with 22 bases between. Written as DNA, the CDR3 is TGTGCCAGCAGCCAAGTGGTTTCCTCGCTCGAAGTTTATAGCAATCAGCCCCAGCATTTT. This translates into CASSQVVSSLEVYSNQPQHF.

The chain's CDR3 is CASTEGGPSYEQYF. The CDR3 DNA reads TGTGCCAGCACCGAAGGAGGACCCTCCTACGAGCAGTACTTC. The chain is built from TRBV6-1 and TRBJ2-7; TRBD2 is a possible D gene (5 bases). CDR3 length: 14 residues. Trimming pared 7 bases from V and 0 bases from J, leaving 13 bases between. In germline, CDR1 is MNHNS, CDR2 SASEGT.

Comments on this clone: One end of the junction does not line up with germline, which may come from a read error. The rearrangement uses TRBV4-2 and TRBJ2-2; 10 nucleotides match TRBD2. Germline V gene sequence: CDR1 LGHNA, CDR2 YNFKEQ. The length of the CDR3 is 17 residues. CDR3 protein: CASSQVASGSGPGELFF. As DNA, the CDR3 is TGTGCCAGCAGTCAAGTGGCTAGCGGGAGTGGGCCCGGGGAGCTGTTTTTT.

V and J are TRBV30 and TRBJ2-1, with D possibly matching TRBD1 (6 bases). There are 16 residues in the CDR3. V was trimmed by 5 bases and J by 1 base, leaving 18 bases between them. The germline V gene has CDR1 GTSNPN and CDR2 SVGIG (reference sequence). The CDR3 region has the DNA TGTGCCTGGGAGAAGGGACATGGGGGTTCCTACAATGAGCAGTTCTTC. Translated: CAWEKGHGGSYNEQFF.

The chain has TRBV11-2 and TRBJ1-2; D perhaps matches TRBD1 (5 bases). In germline, CDR1 is SGHAT, CDR2 FQNNGV. The CDR3 extends over 15 amino acids. V was clipped by 7 bases and J by 4 bases, with 19 bases between them. The CDR3 DNA sequence: TGTGCCAGCACTTCTCGGTTAGGGGTCCTCTATGGCTACACCTTC. Its protein is CASTSRLGVLYGYTF.

J is TRBJ2-5 and V is TRBV7-8, with TRBD2 identical over 7 bases. CDR1 is SGHVS, CDR2 FQNEAQ, per germline. This CDR3 has 13 amino acids. V was clipped by 1 base and J by 5 bases; unmatched bases: 1. The CDR3 loop reads CASSLVGGETQYF. CDR3 DNA: TGTGCCAGCAGCTTAGTGGGAGGGGAGACCCAGTACTTC.

The V call is TRBV6-1, the J call TRBJ1-5; tentatively, D is TRBD1 (5 bases). Germline-derived CDR1 and CDR2 are MNHNS and SASEGT. Trimming cost V 2 bases and J 4 bases, with 18 bases left between them. The CDR3 has 17 residues. CDR3 sequence: CASSEFGAGLENQPQHF. In DNA, the CDR3 is TGTGCCAGCAGTGAATTCGGGGCAGGGCTAGAGAATCAGCCCCAGCATTTT.

The rearrangement uses TRBV7-7 and TRBJ2-5; 10 nucleotides align to TRBD2. Germline V CDR1 and CDR2: SSHAT, FNYEAQ (reference sequence). J gave up 5 bases and V 5 bases, and 8 bases lay outside the gene matches. The CDR3 extends over 15 amino acids. In nucleotides, the CDR3 is TGTGCCAGCAGCCCTACGGGACTAGCGTCCGAGACCCAGTACTTC. Translation: CASSPTGLASETQYF.

The rearrangement joins TRBV28 to TRBJ1-1; D unresolved. The CDR3 runs 10 residues. Germline CDR1 and CDR2: MDHEN and SYDVKM. Trimming cost V 9 bases and J 7 bases, with 9 bases left between them. CDR3 sequence: CASLKNEAFF. In DNA form, the CDR3 reads TGTGCCAGTTTGAAAAATGAAGCTTTCTTT.

This clone was counted only a few times. This chain connects TRBV25-1 to TRBJ2-3, with D perhaps TRBD1 or TRBD2 (6 bases each). This CDR3 has 16 residues. CDR1 MGHDK and CDR2 SYGVNS come from the germline V gene. V lost 5 bases and J 1 base, leaving 16 bases between the germline ends. The CDR3 nucleotides are TGTGCCAGCAGTAAACCCGGGGGCCCTGGCACAGATACGCAGTATTTT. Its protein is CASSKPGGPGTDTQYF.